This T cell receptor beta chain was retrieved from a study of cytomegalovirus exposure and HLA in healthy donors. Findings and limits, study-wide: Cytomegalovirus association was listed for about 180 TCR beta chains. Information on immune exposure was restricted to one variable (CMV serostatus).

Of note for this clone: Its antigen is unknown.

Primers included in the PCR were 60 Vbeta and 13 Jbeta primers. Authors' methods: In a later analysis, the count reached tens of millions of unique TCR beta chains, with 10 million to 11 million shared. Measured with immunoSEQ multiplex PCR; TCRdb has only the in-frame clones, and not every one. V and J calls and clone size are those listed in that table; D and trimming were worked out from the DNA. The repertoire holds under 150,000 clones, with roughly three fifths as singletons. The CDR3 contains 14 residues. V gave up 2 bases and J gave up 4 bases, with 11 bases separating them. The germline V gene has CDR1 SGHRS and CDR2 YFSETQ.

The V gene is TRBV5-1, the J gene TRBJ2-3, with D perhaps matching TRBD2 (5 bases). This receptor was taken from a man between 40 and 49 years old in good health and CMV-seropositive. Sample: PBMCs. CDR3 region: CASSFEGFADTQYF. Here the CDR3 DNA reads TGCGCCAGCAGCTTTGAGGGTTTTGCAGATACGCAGTATTTT. The complete variable domain, with remaining parts taken from reference TRBV5-1 and TRBJ2-3, reads KAGVTQTPRYLIKTRGQQVTLSCSPISGHRSVSWYQQTPGQGLQFLFEYFSETQRNKGNFPGRFSGRQFSNSRSEMNVSTLELGDSALYLCASSFEGFADTQYFGPGTRLTVL.